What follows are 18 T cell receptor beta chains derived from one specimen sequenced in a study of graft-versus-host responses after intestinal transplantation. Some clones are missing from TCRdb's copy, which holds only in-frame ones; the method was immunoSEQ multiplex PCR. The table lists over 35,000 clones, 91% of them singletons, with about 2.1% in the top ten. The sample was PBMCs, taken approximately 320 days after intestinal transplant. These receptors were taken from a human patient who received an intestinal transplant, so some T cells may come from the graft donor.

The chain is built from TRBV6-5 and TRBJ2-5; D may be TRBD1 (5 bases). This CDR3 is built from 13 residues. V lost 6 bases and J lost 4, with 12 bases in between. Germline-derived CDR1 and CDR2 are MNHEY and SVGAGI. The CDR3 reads CASRGVVLETQYF. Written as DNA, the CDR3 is TGTGCCAGCAGAGGGGTCGTATTAGAGACCCAGTACTTC.

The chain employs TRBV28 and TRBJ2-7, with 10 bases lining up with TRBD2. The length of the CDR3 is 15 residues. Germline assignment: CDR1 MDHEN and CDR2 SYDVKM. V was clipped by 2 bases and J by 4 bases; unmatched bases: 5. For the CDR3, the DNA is TGTGCCAGCAGTTTACCGGGACTAGCGACTTACGAGCAGTACTTC. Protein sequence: CASSLPGLATYEQYF.

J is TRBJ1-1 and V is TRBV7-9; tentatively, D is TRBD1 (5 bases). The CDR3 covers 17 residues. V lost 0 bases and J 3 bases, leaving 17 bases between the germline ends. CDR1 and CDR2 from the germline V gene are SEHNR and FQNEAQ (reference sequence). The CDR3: CASSLARKLTGDTEAFF. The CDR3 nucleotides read TGTGCCAGCAGCTTAGCGCGAAAACTAACGGGGGACACTGAAGCTTTCTTT.

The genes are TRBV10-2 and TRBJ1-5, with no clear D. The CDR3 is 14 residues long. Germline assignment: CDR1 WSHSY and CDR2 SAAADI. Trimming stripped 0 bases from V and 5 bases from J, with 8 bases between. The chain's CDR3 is CASSESLGHQPQHF. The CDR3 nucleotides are TGCGCCAGCAGTGAGTCTCTAGGGCATCAGCCCCAGCATTTT.

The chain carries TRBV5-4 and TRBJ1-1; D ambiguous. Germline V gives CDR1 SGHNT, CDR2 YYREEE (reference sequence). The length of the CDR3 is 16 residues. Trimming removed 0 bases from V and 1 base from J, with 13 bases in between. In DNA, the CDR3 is TGTGCCAGCAGCTTGGGTGTCAGTCCAAGGAACACTGAAGCTTTCTTT. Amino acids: CASSLGVSPRNTEAFF.

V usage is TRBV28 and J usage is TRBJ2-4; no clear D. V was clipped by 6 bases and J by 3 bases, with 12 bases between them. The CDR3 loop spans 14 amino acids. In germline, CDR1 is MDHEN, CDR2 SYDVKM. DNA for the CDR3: TGTGCCAGCAGGGCCGGATCTGGCAAAAACATTCAGTACTTC. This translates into CASRAGSGKNIQYF. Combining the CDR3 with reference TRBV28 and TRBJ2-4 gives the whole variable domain DVKVTQSSRYLVKRTGEKVFLECVQDMDHENMFWYRQDPGLGLRLIYFSYDVKMKEKGDIPEGYSVSREKKERFSLILESASTNQTSMYLCASRAGSGKNIQYFGAGTRLSVL.

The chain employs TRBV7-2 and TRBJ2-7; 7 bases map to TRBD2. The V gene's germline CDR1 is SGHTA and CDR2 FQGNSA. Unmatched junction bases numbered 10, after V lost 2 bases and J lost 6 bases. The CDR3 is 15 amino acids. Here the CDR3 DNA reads TGTGCCAGCAGCTTATGGTTCGGCGGCGGGGGCGAGCAGTACTTC. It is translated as CASSLWFGGGGEQYF.

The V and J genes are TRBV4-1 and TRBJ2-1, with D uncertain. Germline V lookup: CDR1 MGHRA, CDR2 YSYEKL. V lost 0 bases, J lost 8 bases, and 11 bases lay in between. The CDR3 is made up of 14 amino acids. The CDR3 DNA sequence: TGCGCCAGCAGCCAAGAGTCGACTTGGGATGAGCAGTTCTTC. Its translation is CASSQESTWDEQFF.

In nucleotides, the CDR3 is TGCGCCAGCAGTGCGACTAGCGTTTCCTACGAGCAGTACTTC. Its translation is CASSATSVSYEQYF. The chain employs TRBV10-2 and TRBJ2-7; 8 nucleotides align to TRBD2. This CDR3 spans 14 amino acids. Looked up from germline, CDR1 is WSHSY and CDR2 is SAAADI. The V gene end was trimmed by 4 bases and the J gene end by 1 base; junction bases not matched to a gene: 3.

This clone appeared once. This CDR3 is CAWSVDTGNNSPLHF. CDR3 nucleotide sequence: TGTGCCTGGAGTGTAGATACAGGAAATAATTCACCCCTCCACTTT. The chain carries TRBV30 and TRBJ1-6, with D possibly matching TRBD1 (5 bases). The germline V and J ends were trimmed by 0 bases and 5 bases, with 11 bases remaining between them. This CDR3 is 15 amino acids long. Germline lookup yields CDR1 GTSNPN and CDR2 SVGIG (reference sequence).

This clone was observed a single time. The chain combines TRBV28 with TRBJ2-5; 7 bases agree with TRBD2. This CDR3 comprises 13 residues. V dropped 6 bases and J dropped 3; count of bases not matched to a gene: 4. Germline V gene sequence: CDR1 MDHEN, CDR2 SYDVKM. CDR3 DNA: TGTGCCAGCAGATCGGGGGGAGAAGAGACCCAGTACTTC. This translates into CASRSGGEETQYF.

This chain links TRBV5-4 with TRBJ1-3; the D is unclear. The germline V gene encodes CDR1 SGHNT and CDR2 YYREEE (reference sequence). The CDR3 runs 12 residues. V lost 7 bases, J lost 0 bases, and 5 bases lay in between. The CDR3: CASRPSGNTIYF. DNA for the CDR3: TGTGCCAGCCGTCCCTCTGGAAACACCATATATTTT.

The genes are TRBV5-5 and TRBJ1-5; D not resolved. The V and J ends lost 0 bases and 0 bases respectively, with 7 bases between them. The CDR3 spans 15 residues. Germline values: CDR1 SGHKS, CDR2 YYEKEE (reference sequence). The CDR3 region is CASSLGLHSNQPQHF. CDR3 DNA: TGTGCCAGCAGCTTGGGACTCCATAGCAATCAGCCCCAGCATTTT.

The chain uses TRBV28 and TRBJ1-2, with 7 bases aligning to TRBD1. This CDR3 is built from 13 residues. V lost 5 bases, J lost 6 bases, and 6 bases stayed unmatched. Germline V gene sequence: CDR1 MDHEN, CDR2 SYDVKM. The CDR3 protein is CASSRAGGHGYTF. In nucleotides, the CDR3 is TGTGCCAGCAGTAGGGCAGGGGGACATGGCTACACCTTC.

The CDR3 bases are TGTGCCAGTAGTATATCCATAGGGGGCTACGAGCAGTACTTC. It encodes CASSISIGGYEQYF. The rearrangement links TRBV19 to TRBJ2-7; D is possibly TRBD1 (6 bases). The CDR3 sequence is 14 residues long. Germline-derived CDR1 and CDR2 are LNHDA and SQIVND (reference sequence). Trimming shortened V by 2 bases and J by 3 bases, and 11 bases separated the two germline ends. The complete variable domain, with remaining parts taken from reference TRBV19 and TRBJ2-7, reads DGGITQSPKYLFRKEGQNVTLSCEQNLNHDAMYWYRQDPGQGLRLIYYSQIVNDFQKGDIAEGYSVSREKKESFPLTVTSAQKNPTAFYLCASSISIGGYEQYFGPGTRLTVT.

The CDR3 region has the DNA TGTGCCAGCAGCGGCGGACAGGGGTCTGACTACATCTCTGGAAACACCATATATTTT. It translates to CASSGGQGSDYISGNTIYF. J is TRBJ1-3 and V is TRBV9; 9 bases are a match to TRBD1. This CDR3 has 19 amino acids. The trim removed 3 bases at V and 0 bases at J, leaving 13 bases unmatched. Per the germline V gene, CDR1 is SGDLS and CDR2 is YYNGEE.

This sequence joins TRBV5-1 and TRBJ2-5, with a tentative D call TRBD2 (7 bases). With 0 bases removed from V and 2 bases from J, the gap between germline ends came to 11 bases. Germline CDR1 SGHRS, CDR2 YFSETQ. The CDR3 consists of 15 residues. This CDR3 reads CASSLDRGAQETQYF. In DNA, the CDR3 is TGCGCCAGCAGCTTGGATCGGGGGGCGCAAGAGACCCAGTACTTC.

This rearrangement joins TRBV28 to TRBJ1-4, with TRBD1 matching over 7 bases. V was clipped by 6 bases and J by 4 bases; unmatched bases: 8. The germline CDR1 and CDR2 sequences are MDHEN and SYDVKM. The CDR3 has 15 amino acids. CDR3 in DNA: TGTGCCAGCAGCCCTAGAGGACAGGATAATGAAAAACTGTTTTTT. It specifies CASSPRGQDNEKLFF.